This paragraph covers one T cell receptor (beta chain) sequence. Trimming removed 0 bases at V and 8 bases at J, with 13 bases between. CDR3 length equals 15 residues. Germline CDR1 LNHNV, CDR2 YYDKDF (reference sequence). This sample was included in a study of blood T cells in healthy people across ages. Primers used in a second PCR of about 7 to 11 cycles were a sample-barcoded 5' primer and a J-beta primer mix. TCRdb called the 5' RACE reads again in MiXCR, with one record for every CDR3 protein. The sample gives approximately 1,000,000 distinct CDR3 sequences, 40% to 45% of which show up once; approximately 17% is in the top ten.

This receptor was obtained from a woman aged 55-69 years in good health. Sequenced material: blood. The rearrangement joins TRBV15 to TRBJ1-4, with a possible D match to TRBD1 (6 bases). CDR3 amino acids: CATSREAGQGEKLFF. The CDR3 nucleotides read TGTGCCACCAGCAGAGAAGCCGGTCAGGGGGAAAAACTGTTTTTT.